Listed below are T cell receptor beta chains from one sample, sequenced in a study of blood T cell repertoires in COVID-19. Assay used: immunoSEQ multiplex PCR; TCRdb lists only in-frame clones, some missing. The sample lists fewer than 300,000 clones; roughly 88% were seen once. The sequenced sample was peripheral blood. These receptors were collected from a woman aged 25 to 39 with acute or convalescent COVID-19. Each CDR3 is given with its conserved first and last residue. The D gene is left open where the match is weak. For some rows the clone size is stated as once, few or many, or as a class when expanded; others skip it.

J gene	V gene	clone size	D gene	CDR3 protein	CDR3 DNA
TRBJ2-5	TRBV9	.	TRBD2	CASSHPRLAGEEETQYF	TGTGCCAGCAGCCACCCGAGACTAGCGGGAGAGGAAGAGACCCAGTACTTC
TRBJ1-6	TRBV5-5	.	TRBD1	CASSKTPGQGNSPLHF	TGTGCCAGCAGCAAAACGCCGGGACAGGGAAATTCACCCCTCCACTTT
TRBJ2-3	TRBV21-1	.	.	CAGQLRTSGDTDTQYF	TGTGCCGGGCAGCTACGGACTAGCGGTGACACAGATACGCAGTATTTT
TRBJ2-3	TRBV11-3	.	TRBD2	CASSFSLAGGGTDTQYF	TGTGCCAGCAGCTTCAGTCTAGCGGGAGGGGGCACAGATACGCAGTATTTT
TRBJ1-1	TRBV6-2/TRBV6-3	.	.	CASSYSTQAPNTEAFF	TGTGCCAGCAGTTACTCGACCCAGGCCCCGAACACTGAAGCTTTCTTT
TRBJ2-7	TRBV9	.	.	CASNQEGRAAQYF	TGTGCCAGCAACCAAGAAGGCAGGGCGGCGCAGTACTTC
TRBJ2-7	TRBV7-2	.	TRBD2	CASSLLFGGGRAGHEQYF	TGTGCCAGCAGCTTATTATTCGGGGGGGGCCGGGCCGGCCACGAGCAGTACTTC
TRBJ2-1	TRBV6-5	once	.	CASSQLIADEQFF	TGTGCCAGCAGTCAACTCATAGCCGATGAGCAGTTCTTC
TRBJ1-5	TRBV4-3	once	.	CASSQVATGFNQPQHF	TGCGCCAGCAGCCAAGTAGCCACAGGATTCAATCAGCCCCAGCATTTT
TRBJ2-2	TRBV6-2/TRBV6-3	.	.	CASSYRTTSGGELFF	TGTGCCAGCAGTTATCGGACTACCAGTGGCGGGGAGCTGTTTTTT
TRBJ2-6	TRBV30	.	.	CAWTPGVGGANVLTF	TGTGCCTGGACCCCGGGGGTAGGCGGGGCCAACGTCCTGACTTTC
TRBJ2-2	TRBV7-2	.	.	CASSLGRGNTGELFF	TGTGCCAGCAGCTTAGGGCGGGGGAACACCGGGGAGCTGTTTTTT
TRBJ2-3	TRBV6-2/TRBV6-3	.	.	CASSYPPSASEWSDTQYF	TGTGCCAGCAGTTACCCTCCATCGGCTAGTGAGTGGTCAGATACGCAGTATTTT
TRBJ2-7	TRBV5-1	.	TRBD2	CASSLVTSGGYEQYF	TGCGCCAGCAGCTTGGTCACTAGCGGGGGCTACGAGCAGTACTTC
TRBJ2-5	TRBV5-4	.	TRBD2	CASRRLAGGQETQYF	TGTGCCAGCAGGCGACTAGCGGGAGGACAAGAGACCCAGTACTTC
TRBJ2-5	TRBV20-1	.	.	CSASPYVSKHQETQYF	TGCAGTGCTAGTCCTTACGTTTCTAAGCACCAAGAGACCCAGTACTTC
TRBJ2-5	TRBV5-4	.	.	CASSDLRNAPETQYF	TGTGCCAGCAGCGACCTCAGGAACGCACCGGAGACCCAGTACTTC
TRBJ2-7	TRBV21-1	.	.	CASSKEDSPAVYEQYF	TGTGCCAGCAGCAAAGAGGACAGCCCCGCAGTGTACGAGCAGTACTTC
TRBJ2-5	TRBV4-1	.	.	CASSPQSGSARETQYF	TGCGCCAGCAGCCCGCAGTCAGGTAGTGCTCGGGAGACCCAGTACTTC
TRBJ2-1	TRBV5-1	.	TRBD2	CASSLEAGGPSSYNEQFF	TGCGCCAGCAGCTTGGAAGCGGGAGGGCCGAGCTCCTACAATGAGCAGTTCTTC
TRBJ2-3	TRBV24-1	.	TRBD1	CAVQGASTDTQYF	TGTGCCGTTCAGGGGGCTAGCACAGATACGCAGTATTTT
TRBJ1-2	TRBV5-1	.	TRBD1	CASSPTGQGYGYTF	TGCGCCAGCAGCCCAACGGGACAGGGCTATGGCTACACCTTC
TRBJ1-1	TRBV3-1/TRBV3-2	.	TRBD1	CASSLGTGNPEAFF	TGTGCCAGCAGCCTAGGGACAGGGAACCCTGAAGCTTTCTTT
TRBJ2-7	TRBV18	.	TRBD1	CASSPEQGTHYEQYF	TGTGCCAGCTCCCCCGAACAGGGGACCCACTACGAGCAGTACTTC
TRBJ1-3	TRBV3-1/TRBV3-2	.	.	CASSQDPGVGNTIYF	TGTGCCAGCAGCCAAGATCCCGGGGTTGGAAACACCATATATTTT
TRBJ1-5	TRBV7-2	.	.	CASSLGRGGQPQHF	TGTGCCAGCAGCTTAGGAAGGGGGGGGCAGCCCCAGCATTTT
TRBJ2-1	TRBV7-8	once	TRBD2	CASSLPGLAGTGSYNEQFF	TGTGCCAGCAGCTTACCGGGACTAGCGGGTACCGGATCCTACAATGAGCAGTTCTTC
TRBJ2-1	TRBV27	.	.	CASSRQAGSSYNEQFF	TGTGCCAGCAGTAGACAAGCGGGTAGCTCCTACAATGAGCAGTTCTTC
TRBJ2-5	TRBV24-1	.	.	CATSDPRSGGDQETQYF	TGTGCCACCAGTGATCCGCGGAGCGGAGGGGATCAAGAGACCCAGTACTTC
TRBJ2-1	TRBV10-3	.	TRBD2	CAISELSGLARNNEQFF	TGTGCCATCAGTGAGTTGTCTGGACTAGCGAGGAACAATGAGCAGTTCTTC
TRBJ2-5	TRBV11-1	.	.	CASSLSTIQETQYF	TGTGCCAGCAGCTTGTCGACTATTCAAGAGACCCAGTACTTC
TRBJ2-2	TRBV29-1	few	.	CSVVLGHGELFF	TGCAGCGTTGTTCTCGGTCACGGGGAGCTGTTTTTT
TRBJ2-7	TRBV21-1	.	.	CASKGLAGFPYEQYF	TGTGCCAGCAAAGGACTAGCGGGATTCCCCTACGAGCAGTACTTC
TRBJ2-7	TRBV7-2	.	.	CASSFSLARPNEQYF	TGTGCCAGCAGCTTTTCACTAGCCCGCCCTAACGAGCAGTACTTC
TRBJ1-2	TRBV9	.	.	CASSVEGSGANYGYTF	TGTGCCAGCAGCGTAGAGGGTTCGGGGGCTAACTATGGCTACACCTTC
TRBJ2-7	TRBV7-9	.	.	CASSSILDPITHEQYF	TGTGCCAGCAGCTCGATACTCGATCCGATAACGCACGAGCAGTACTTC
TRBJ1-6	TRBV27	.	TRBD1	CASSYRGNSPLHF	TGTGCCAGCAGTTACAGGGGAAATTCACCCCTCCACTTT
TRBJ2-7	TRBV5-1	.	TRBD2	CASTEGLAGAYEQYF	TGCGCCAGCACCGAGGGACTAGCGGGGGCCTACGAGCAGTACTTC
TRBJ2-5	TRBV12-3/TRBV12-4	once	.	CASSGRQETQYF	TGTGCCAGCAGTGGGCGTCAAGAGACCCAGTACTTC
TRBJ1-5	TRBV19	.	TRBD1	CASSSLRGQGSQPQHF	TGTGCCAGTAGTTCCCTAAGAGGACAGGGAAGTCAGCCCCAGCATTTT
TRBJ1-2	TRBV2	.	.	CASSEAGYYGYTF	TGTGCCAGCAGTGAGGCAGGGTACTATGGCTACACCTTC
TRBJ1-2	TRBV6-6	.	.	CASSYSARARAYGYTF	TGTGCCAGCAGTTACTCCGCTCGGGCCAGGGCCTATGGCTACACCTTC